These T cell receptor beta chains were read from a single sample in a study of shared clonotypes between healthy human individuals. Using immunoSEQ multiplex PCR, the repertoire was profiled, and TCRdb retains in-frame clones only, with some absent. The sample records millions of clones, around nine tenths being singletons. Sequencing was done on a sample of naive CD4+ T cells sorted from blood. The receptors shown here come from a man aged 18 to 29 in good health. Both conserved end residues are part of each CDR3. D genes are given only for firm matches. Size tells how often a clone was seen (once, few, many) or the class of an expanded clone, and some rows leave it out.

v_gene	j_gene	abundance	d_gene	CDR3aa	CDR3nt
TRBV6-5	TRBJ1-2	.	TRBD1	CASSTETGKYGYTF	TGTGCCAGCAGTACGGAGACAGGGAAGTATGGCTACACCTTC
TRBV18	TRBJ2-7	.	.	CASSPPTARDEQYF	TGTGCCAGCTCTCCCCCCACGGCGAGGGACGAGCAGTACTTC
TRBV5-4	TRBJ2-3	.	.	CASSSLRSVTDTQYF	TGTGCCAGCAGCTCCTTGAGGTCTGTCACAGATACGCAGTATTTT
TRBV10-3	TRBJ2-7	.	TRBD1	CAISENEQGADEQYF	TGTGCCATCAGTGAGAACGAACAGGGGGCTGACGAGCAGTACTTC
TRBV5-1	TRBJ2-7	once	.	CASSPGDKYEQYF	TGCGCCAGCAGCCCGGGCGACAAATACGAGCAGTACTTC
TRBV5-4	TRBJ2-3	.	.	CASELTGTDTQYF	TGTGCCAGCGAATTGACAGGCACAGATACGCAGTATTTT
TRBV28	TRBJ2-7	.	.	CASSPDSREQYF	TGTGCCAGCAGTCCAGACTCCAGAGAGCAGTACTTC
TRBV4-2	TRBJ1-5	.	.	CASSQDMAGDLWPQHF	TGTGCCAGCAGCCAAGATATGGCAGGGGACTTGTGGCCCCAGCATTTT
TRBV19	TRBJ2-2	.	TRBD2	CASTSGGHTGELFF	TGTGCCAGTACTAGCGGGGGCCATACCGGGGAGCTGTTTTTT
TRBV5-1	TRBJ2-3	.	TRBD2	CASSLHTSGSDTQYF	TGCGCCAGCAGCTTACATACTAGCGGGAGTGATACGCAGTATTTT
TRBV19	TRBJ1-6	.	TRBD1	CASSIADRGLNSPLHF	TGTGCCAGTAGTATTGCCGACAGGGGGCTGAATTCACCCCTCCACTTT
TRBV10-3	TRBJ2-3	.	TRBD2	CAISDQREVADTQYF	TGTGCCATCAGTGACCAGCGGGAAGTTGCAGATACGCAGTATTTT
TRBV9	TRBJ1-3	.	.	CASSVVQSGNTIYF	TGTGCCAGCAGCGTAGTACAAAGTGGAAACACCATATATTTT